This T cell receptor (beta chain) was sequenced in a study of radiotherapy plus CTLA-4 blockade in lung cancer. The wider study: Objective response was observed in more than 15% of patients, and disease control in 30% to 40%. Whole-study results and caveats: TCR clones of tumor origin grew in blood after radiotherapy plus ipilimumab. The authors reported that early blood T cell clone dynamics, with interferon-beta, best predicted response.

The germline CDR1 and CDR2 sequences are MGHRA and YSYEKL. The CDR3 extends over 17 amino acids. V was clipped by 1 base and J by 0 bases, with 10 bases between them. It was focal radiation plus CTLA-4 blockade with ipilimumab that patients with chemo-refractory metastatic non-small-cell lung cancer received. On this clone itself: The antigen is unknown.

Clones were read by immunoSEQ multiplex PCR, and TCRdb kept only the in-frame ones, dropping some. The table lists 30,000 to 35,000 clones, roughly 70% of them singletons. This clonotype originated in a human donor with non-small cell lung cancer who had stable disease on radiotherapy plus ipilimumab. Sample: peripheral blood, taken from a patient treated with radiotherapy plus ipilimumab. This chain uses TRBV4-1 with TRBJ2-6, with D tentatively TRBD1 (6 bases). The CDR3 DNA reads as TGCGCCAGCAGCCAAGGACAGGCCTACTCTGGGGCCAACGTCCTGACTTTC. Translation: CASSQGQAYSGANVLTF.